A single sample gave rise to the 32 T cell receptor beta chains below, sequenced in a study of CD8 T cells in Susac syndrome. Random hexamers primed reverse transcription of roughly 0.45 to 1 ug RNA. TCRdb re-analysed the immunoSEQ multiplex PCR reads in MiXCR, keeping a single row per CDR3 protein. This sample has a few hundred thousand distinct CDR3 sequences, with roughly nine tenths found just once. Input material: CD4+ T cells from PBMCs. These TCRs come from a human donor with multiple sclerosis.

The genes are TRBV5-6 and TRBJ2-5; D may correspond to TRBD1 or TRBD2 (5 bases each). V was trimmed by 3 bases and J by 2 bases, leaving 17 bases between them. The germline gives CDR1 SGHDT, CDR2 YYEEEE. CDR3 size: 16 residues. The CDR3 sequence: CASSSVGRALQETQYF. DNA of the CDR3: TGTGCCAGCAGCTCGGTGGGGCGGGCCCTTCAAGAGACCCAGTACTTC.

The chain combines TRBV11-3 with TRBJ1-4; possible D gene TRBD1, 5 bases. Germline CDR1 is SGHNT and CDR2 is YENEEA. The CDR3 contains 14 residues. Trimming stripped 5 bases from V and 5 bases from J, with 12 bases between. Written as DNA, the CDR3 is TGTGCCAGCAGCCAGGGAGTGGGAAATGAAAAACTGTTTTTT. This translates into CASSQGVGNEKLFF.

The chain links TRBV20-1 to TRBJ2-3; a possible D gene is TRBD2 (6 bases). The CDR3 consists of 16 residues. Germline assignment: CDR1 DFQATT and CDR2 SNEGSKA (reference sequence). Trimming stripped 6 bases from V and 4 bases from J, with 23 bases between. CDR3 residues: CSAKAGLASPPDTQYF. CDR3 nucleotide sequence: TGCAGTGCCAAGGCGGGGCTAGCCTCCCCCCCAGATACGCAGTATTTT.

In nucleotides, the CDR3 is TGTGCCAGCAGCGTAGGTGCTAGCGGACAACCCCAAGAGACCCAGTACTTC. It encodes CASSVGASGQPQETQYF. V is TRBV9 and J is TRBJ2-5; TRBD2 matches at 7 bases. The CDR3 loop spans 17 amino acids. Losses at the gene ends were 0 bases for V and 1 base for J; bases not matched to a gene: 9. Germline lookup yields CDR1 SGDLS and CDR2 YYNGEE.

The chain uses TRBV10-1 and TRBJ1-5; TRBD1 might be the D (5 bases). V was clipped by 3 bases and J by 2 bases, with 20 bases between them. The germline gives CDR1 WNHNN, CDR2 SYGVQD (reference sequence). CDR3 length: 18 amino acids. In DNA, the CDR3 is TGCGCCAGCAGTGAAGGGCTTGGGGGAAAGCCGGGCAATCAGCCCCAGCATTTT. Amino acid sequence: CASSEGLGGKPGNQPQHF.

The V and J genes are TRBV11-2 and TRBJ2-7; 8 bases agree with TRBD2. This CDR3 is 16 amino acids long. The V gene's germline CDR1 is SGHAT and CDR2 FQNNGV. The trim removed 4 bases at V and 6 bases at J, leaving 14 bases unmatched. Here the CDR3 DNA reads TGTGCCAGCAGCTCCAGCGGGGGCGATAAACGGGGCGAGCAGTACTTC. The encoded protein is CASSSSGGDKRGEQYF.

This clonotype occurred once. The chain joins TRBV7-9 to TRBJ2-1, with 9 bases matching TRBD2. Germline V gene sequence: CDR1 SEHNR, CDR2 FQNEAQ (reference sequence). The CDR3 is 16 amino acids. V dropped 2 bases and J dropped 6; count of bases not matched to a gene: 8. CDR3 loop: CASSLTSGRNFNEQFF. The DNA for the CDR3 is TGTGCCAGCAGCTTAACCAGCGGGAGGAACTTCAATGAGCAGTTCTTC.

V gene TRBV19 combines with J gene TRBJ1-1; 7 nucleotides agree with TRBD1. J was trimmed by 3 bases and V by 6 bases; bases with no gene match: 4. CDR3 length: 13 amino acids. From germline, CDR1 is LNHDA and CDR2 SQIVND (reference sequence). In nucleotides, the CDR3 is TGTGCCAGTAGGAACAGGGGATACACTGAAGCTTTCTTT. The encoded protein is CASRNRGYTEAFF.

The V call is TRBV3-1, the J call TRBJ1-2; possible D gene TRBD1, 5 bases. CDR1 LGHDT and CDR2 YNNKEL come from the germline V gene (reference sequence). The V and J ends lost 1 base and 2 bases respectively, with 8 bases between them. This CDR3 is 14 amino acids long. The CDR3 sequence: CASSQGGLNYGYTF. In DNA, the CDR3 is TGTGCCAGCAGCCAAGGGGGCCTGAACTATGGCTACACCTTC.

The chain employs TRBV12-3 or TRBV12-4 and TRBJ1-5; D is unclear. CDR3 size: 13 residues. The germline V and J ends were trimmed by 8 bases and 5 bases, with 13 bases remaining between them. The CDR3 region has the DNA TGTGCCAGCGCAGAGGAGGCTTATCAGCCCCAGCATTTT. It codes for CASAEEAYQPQHF.

The chain combines TRBV5-1 with TRBJ2-3, with 11 bases fitting TRBD2. Germline V gives CDR1 SGHRS, CDR2 YFSETQ. The CDR3 consists of 16 residues. Germline trimming cut 3 bases from V and 0 bases from J; bases unmatched to any gene: 3. The CDR3 DNA follows: TGCGCCAGCAGCTGGGGACTAGCGGCTAGCACAGATACGCAGTATTTT. Its translation: CASSWGLAASTDTQYF.

This clonotype was picked up one time. The chain has TRBV7-3 and TRBJ2-2, with 10 bases that match TRBD1. Germline trimming cut 0 bases from V and 6 bases from J; bases unmatched to any gene: 4. Germline CDR1 and CDR2: SGHTA and FQGTGA. This CDR3 spans 16 amino acids. The CDR3 DNA follows: TGTGCCAGCAGCTTAACGACAGGGGGCGTCGCCGGGGAGCTGTTTTTT. It encodes CASSLTTGGVAGELFF.

V gene TRBV11-2 combines with J gene TRBJ2-3, with 8 bases lining up with TRBD2. Trimming at V came to 2 bases and at J to 3 bases, leaving 13 bases not matched to a gene. CDR3 length equals 18 residues. Germline V gene sequence: CDR1 SGHAT, CDR2 FQNNGV. The CDR3 protein is CASSLFGGGGIGTDTQYF. CDR3 coding DNA: TGTGCCAGCAGCTTATTCGGGGGGGGCGGGATAGGTACAGATACGCAGTATTTT.

V usage is TRBV14 and J usage is TRBJ1-2; D remains ambiguous. V was shortened by 0 bases and J by 0 bases, with 8 bases between the two germline ends. The CDR3 spans 15 residues. CDR1 SGHDN and CDR2 FVKESK come from the germline V gene. CDR3 sequence: CASSQDRASNYGYTF. In nucleotides, the CDR3 is TGTGCCAGCAGCCAAGATCGAGCGTCTAACTATGGCTACACCTTC.

The CDR3 spells CASSPAPTDYSNQPQHF. CDR3 sequence (DNA): TGTGCCAGCAGCCCGGCCCCGACAGATTATAGCAATCAGCCCCAGCATTTT. The J gene is TRBJ1-5, the V gene TRBV11-2; the D gene is possibly TRBD1 (5 bases). V was cut by 5 bases and J by 0 bases, with 17 bases left in between. Germline loops: CDR1 SGHAT, CDR2 FQNNGV. The CDR3 sequence is 17 residues long.

This clonotype has only one observation. V usage is TRBV4-2 and J usage is TRBJ2-5; 8 nucleotides line up with TRBD2. There are 18 residues in the CDR3. Germline V lookup: CDR1 LGHNA, CDR2 YNFKEQ. Trimming took 1 base from V and 4 from J; bases not matched to a gene: 14. The CDR3 reads CASSQGRGRPRGGETQYF. As DNA, the CDR3 is TGTGCCAGCAGCCAAGGTCGGGGGAGACCTCGGGGGGGAGAGACCCAGTACTTC.

This chain joins TRBV5-1 and TRBJ2-7, with 9 bases matching TRBD1. Germline V gene data show CDR1 as SGHRS and CDR2 as YFSETQ. Unmatched junction bases numbered 9, after V lost 0 bases and J lost 5 bases. The CDR3 loop spans 16 amino acids. CDR3 in DNA: TGCGCCAGCAGCTTGGTATCCGGGACAGGGATCCACGAGCAGTACTTC. It is translated as CASSLVSGTGIHEQYF.

The V call is TRBV12-3 or TRBV12-4, the J call TRBJ1-5, with D unclear. The CDR3 totals 16 residues. V was clipped by 5 bases and J by 5 bases, with 19 bases between them. CDR3 amino acids: CASSHRRHPGDQPQHF. CDR3 DNA sequence: TGTGCCAGCAGTCATAGGCGGCACCCTGGAGATCAGCCCCAGCATTTT.

The chain is built from TRBV18 and TRBJ2-2; possible D gene TRBD1, 5 bases. CDR1 and CDR2 from the germline V gene are KGHSH and LQKENI. The CDR3 loop spans 16 amino acids. Trimming took off 4 bases at V and 6 bases at J, with 18 bases between the two ends. CDR3 sequence: CASSRGHPDAAGELFF. The CDR3 region has the DNA TGTGCCAGCTCACGCGGACACCCGGACGCCGCCGGGGAGCTGTTTTTT.

In DNA form, the CDR3 reads TGCAGCGATACGACAGGTTACAATGAGCAGTTCTTC. Its translation is CSDTTGYNEQFF. The V call is TRBV29-1, the J call TRBJ2-1, with D perhaps TRBD1 (6 bases). Per the germline V gene, CDR1 is SQVTM and CDR2 is ANQGSEA. This CDR3 has 12 amino acids. Trimming pared 7 bases from V and 4 bases from J, leaving 11 bases between.

This clonotype has only a few counts. The J gene is TRBJ2-3, the V gene TRBV7-9; 9 bases fit TRBD1. The V gene end was trimmed by 5 bases and the J gene end by 4 bases; junction bases not matched to a gene: 4. The CDR3 extends over 14 amino acids. The germline CDR1 and CDR2 sequences are SEHNR and FQNEAQ (reference sequence). CDR3 sequence reads: CASSQDRGADTQYF. In DNA form, the CDR3 reads TGTGCCAGCAGCCAGGACAGGGGCGCAGATACGCAGTATTTT. Drawing the rest from reference TRBV7-9 and TRBJ2-3, the complete variable domain is DTGVSQNPRHKITKRGQNVTFRCDPISEHNRLYWYRQTLGQGPEFLTYFQNEAQLEKSRLLSDRFSAERPKGSFSTLEIQRTEQGDSAMYLCASSQDRGADTQYFGPGTRLTVL.

The V and J genes are TRBV18 and TRBJ2-7; unclear D gene. V gave up 3 bases and J gave up 3 bases, with 9 bases separating them. Looked up from germline, CDR1 is KGHSH and CDR2 is LQKENI. There are 13 residues in the CDR3. CDR3 nucleotide sequence: TGTGCCAGCTCACCGACAAGGGACTACGAGCAGTACTTC. It translates to CASSPTRDYEQYF.

This rearrangement joins TRBV6-6 to TRBJ1-1; 7 positions agree with TRBD1. The CDR3 length is 13 residues. Germline-derived CDR1 and CDR2 are MNHNY and SVGAGI (reference sequence). V gave up 0 bases and J gave up 7 bases; unmatched junction bases: 2. This CDR3 reads CASSYSRTGEAFF. The DNA of the CDR3 is TGTGCCAGCAGTTACTCGAGGACAGGTGAAGCTTTCTTT.

V and J are TRBV3-1 and TRBJ2-5; 8 bases align to TRBD1. J was trimmed by 4 bases and V by 2 bases; bases with no gene match: 6. The length of the CDR3 is 15 residues. CDR1 and CDR2 (germline): LGHDT, YNNKEL (reference sequence). CDR3: CASSQTTGAGETQYF. The CDR3, as DNA: TGTGCCAGCAGCCAAACGACAGGGGCCGGAGAGACCCAGTACTTC.

The chain employs TRBV18 and TRBJ2-5; D unclear. The V and J ends lost 4 bases and 2 bases respectively, with 5 bases between them. Germline-derived CDR1 and CDR2 are KGHSH and LQKENI. The CDR3 covers 12 residues. CDR3 nucleotides: TGTGCCAGCTCACTACGGCAAGAGACCCAGTACTTC. It is translated as CASSLRQETQYF.

This clonotype appeared a few times. This chain links TRBV6-2 or TRBV6-3 with TRBJ2-7; TRBD2 agrees at 7 bases. V gave up 2 bases and J gave up 11 bases; unmatched junction bases: 6. CDR3 length: 12 residues. Germline V lookup: CDR1 MNHEY, CDR2 SVGEGT. CDR3 loop: CASSYTGLMKYF. CDR3 bases: TGTGCCAGCAGTTACACGGGACTAATGAAGTACTTC.

The chain employs TRBV15 and TRBJ1-1, with D unclear. The germline V gene encodes CDR1 LNHNV and CDR2 YYDKDF (reference sequence). This CDR3 has 15 amino acids. Trimming left V 1 base short and J 11 bases short, with 20 bases between. Here the CDR3 reads CATSRAPDRVEGAFF. The CDR3 region has the DNA TGTGCCACCAGCAGAGCCCCGGACCGCGTAGAGGGCGCTTTCTTT.

The rearrangement uses TRBV18 and TRBJ1-3, with a possible D match to TRBD1 (5 bases). The CDR3 totals 15 residues. The germline V gene has CDR1 KGHSH and CDR2 LQKENI. V lost 2 bases, J lost 2 bases, and 10 bases lay in between. CDR3: CASSPTRAAGNTIYF. CDR3 DNA: TGTGCCAGCTCACCAACCAGGGCCGCTGGAAACACCATATATTTT.

The chain carries TRBV20-1 and TRBJ2-5; maybe TRBD1 (5 bases). The CDR3 sequence is 13 residues long. Trimming took off 3 bases at V and 5 bases at J, with 13 bases between the two ends. Germline assignment: CDR1 DFQATT and CDR2 SNEGSKA (reference sequence). The CDR3 protein is CSARSPGSETQYF. In DNA, the CDR3 is TGCAGTGCTAGGTCCCCAGGGTCGGAGACCCAGTACTTC.

The chain recombines TRBV29-1 with TRBJ2-3; no clear D gene. Between the trimmed V and J ends, which lost 0 bases and 6 bases, there was a span of 10 bases. The germline V gene encodes CDR1 SQVTM and CDR2 ANQGSEA. This CDR3 region has 13 residues. The CDR3 spells CSVEEVRVDTQYF. In DNA form, the CDR3 reads TGCAGCGTTGAAGAGGTTCGGGTGGATACGCAGTATTTT.

In DNA, the CDR3 is TGTGCCAGTAGCGTCTTGTCCCAGCCCCAGCATTTT. It is translated as CASSVLSQPQHF. The chain combines TRBV19 with TRBJ1-5; D gene unclear. Germline V gene data show CDR1 as LNHDA and CDR2 as SQIVND (reference sequence). This CDR3 is 12 amino acids long. V lost 6 bases, J lost 7 bases, and 10 bases lay in between.

The chain combines TRBV7-9 with TRBJ2-3; the D gene could be TRBD1 or TRBD2 (5 bases each). V was clipped by 1 base and J by 0 bases, with 17 bases between them. The CDR3 is 18 amino acids. The germline CDR1 and CDR2 sequences are SEHNR and FQNEAQ (reference sequence). CDR3 nucleotides: TGTGCCAGCAGCTTAGTCCTCATTAGGGACCAAAGCACAGATACGCAGTATTTT. It codes for CASSLVLIRDQSTDTQYF.